The TCR beta chain under discussion was sequenced for a study of cytomegalovirus exposure and HLA in healthy donors. Study-level results: High specificity and sensitivity for cytomegalovirus status were reported for the classifier.

PCR used 60 Vbeta primers and 13 Jbeta primers. How the authors handled the data: An analysis performed later counted 81 million or so unique TCR beta chains (around 9.9 million of them shared). The method was immunoSEQ multiplex PCR; TCRdb's version includes in-frame clones alone and lacks a portion of them. V and J calls and clone size are copied from that table; D and trimming were computed from the DNA. The table lists about 270,000 clones, about 66% of them singletons. Germline V gene data show CDR1 as SGHRS and CDR2 as YFSETQ. The CDR3 contains 14 residues. The V gene end was trimmed by 5 bases and the J gene end by 0 bases; junction bases not matched to a gene: 5. As regards this clone: The antigen remains unidentified.

The origin of this receptor is a female donor in good health and CMV-seronegative. The chain uses TRBV5-1 and TRBJ2-7; 7 nucleotides agree with TRBD1. The sequenced sample was PBMCs. The CDR3, as DNA: TGCGCCAGCAGTCCGACAGGGTACTCCTACGAGCAGTACTTC. This translates into CASSPTGYSYEQYF.